The 23 T cell receptor beta chains listed next were all sequenced from one sample in a study of shared clonotypes between healthy human individuals. Profiling relied on immunoSEQ multiplex PCR, and the TCRdb table lists in-frame clones only, not all of them. Of more than 2,000,000 clones listed, around nine tenths are singletons. Material: naive CD4+ T cells sorted from blood. Documented subset: CD45RA+ positively selected. These receptors came from a man between 18 and 29 years old in good health.

The rearrangement joins TRBV27 to TRBJ2-5; 12 nucleotides match TRBD2. The germline CDR1 and CDR2 sequences are MNHEY and SMNVEV (reference sequence). J was trimmed by 5 bases and V by 3 bases; bases with no gene match: 4. The CDR3 covers 15 residues. CDR3 DNA sequence: TGTGCCAGCAGTTTTGGACTAGCGGGAAGCGAGACCCAGTACTTC. This sequence encodes CASSFGLAGSETQYF.

J is TRBJ1-4 and V is TRBV18; D is unresolved. Germline assignment: CDR1 KGHSH and CDR2 LQKENI. The CDR3 totals 14 residues. Trimming left V 3 bases short and J 10 bases short, with 15 bases between. The CDR3 is CASSPGSGNRKLFF. The DNA for the CDR3 is TGTGCCAGCTCACCGGGGTCAGGAAATCGAAAACTGTTTTTT.

In DNA, the CDR3 is TGTGCCAGCAGCCGCACACTGGGACAGGGGTCCGGGGAGCTGTTTTTT. This codes for CASSRTLGQGSGELFF. V is TRBV11-2 and J is TRBJ2-2; TRBD1 matches 10 bases. There are 16 residues in the CDR3. Germline V CDR1 and CDR2: SGHAT, FQNNGV. The V segment lost 5 bases and the J segment 6 bases; nucleotides outside the gene matches: 9.

The chain combines TRBV23-1 with TRBJ1-1, with 9 bases fitting TRBD1. TRBV23-1 is reported as an ORF; its role is uncertain. The trim removed 3 bases at V and 1 base at J, leaving 6 bases unmatched. The CDR3 contains 16 residues. The CDR3 sequence is CASSHRTGEENTEAFF. The CDR3, as DNA: TGCGCCAGCAGTCATCGGACAGGGGAGGAGAACACTGAAGCTTTCTTT.

This chain uses TRBV7-8 with TRBJ1-4; D gene ambiguous. The CDR3 contains 13 residues. V lost 3 bases, J lost 6 bases, and 8 bases lay in between. Germline CDR1 reads SGHVS; CDR2 reads FQNEAQ. CDR3 coding DNA: TGTGCCAGCAGCTTGGGTCCGGATGAAAAACTGTTTTTT. Residues: CASSLGPDEKLFF.

The chain recombines TRBV28 with TRBJ2-1; maybe TRBD2 (5 bases). The CDR3 length is 12 residues. Germline V gene data show CDR1 as MDHEN and CDR2 as SYDVKM. V lost 5 bases and J 9 bases, leaving 11 bases between the germline ends. CDR3 amino acids: CASSPAVSEQFF. The CDR3, as DNA: TGTGCCAGCAGTCCAGCGGTAAGTGAGCAGTTCTTC.

This clone was recorded only once. The rearrangement joins TRBV23-1 to TRBJ1-5; no reliable D call. TRBV23-1 is classed as an ORF, of uncertain function. This CDR3 has 12 residues. The ends were cut back, 9 bases at V and 4 bases at J, with 10 bases in the middle. In nucleotides, the CDR3 is TGCGCCAGAGGTCAAGGGAATCAGCCCCAGCATTTT. Translated, it gives CARGQGNQPQHF.

This chain links TRBV7-2 with TRBJ2-3; 13 nucleotides match TRBD2. J lost 6 bases, V lost 5 bases, and 5 bases had no gene match. The CDR3 is 15 residues long. CDR1 SGHTA and CDR2 FQGNSA come from the germline V gene. The CDR3, as DNA: TGTGCCAGCAGCCCTACTAGCGGGAGGGCCGATACGCAGTATTTT. Encoded protein: CASSPTSGRADTQYF.

For this clone: Other nucleotide sequences from this sample produce the same CDR3. V gene TRBV7-2 combines with J gene TRBJ1-6, with D perhaps matching TRBD1 (5 bases). CDR1 and CDR2 (germline): SGHTA, FQGNSA. This CDR3 is 14 amino acids long. The germline V and J ends were trimmed by 1 base and 7 bases, with 8 bases remaining between them. CDR3 bases: TGTGCCAGCAGCTTAGGACAGTCCAATTCACCCCTCCACTTT. Residues: CASSLGQSNSPLHF. Combining the CDR3 with reference TRBV7-2 and TRBJ1-6 gives the whole variable domain GAGVSQSPSNKVTEKGKDVELRCDPISGHTALYWYRQSLGQGLEFLIYFQGNSAPDKSGLPSDRFSAERTGGSVSTLTIQRTQQEDSAVYLCASSLGQSNSPLHFGNGTRLTVT.

The CDR3 coding sequence is TGCGCCAGCAGCTTGGCTGGGACAGGGCTAGGCTATGGCTACACCTTC. Translated: CASSLAGTGLGYGYTF. The genes are TRBV5-1 and TRBJ1-2; 9 bases agree with TRBD1. Germline V gene sequence: CDR1 SGHRS, CDR2 YFSETQ. V was pared by 0 bases and J by 4 bases, with 7 bases of the junction left unmatched. CDR3 length: 16 amino acids.

The chain combines TRBV18 with TRBJ2-2, with TRBD1 identical over 8 bases. Germline-derived CDR1 and CDR2 are KGHSH and LQKENI. V shed 5 bases and J 0 bases; nucleotides not matched to a gene: 2. The CDR3 totals 15 residues. CDR3 coding DNA: TGTGCCAGCTCAGGCAGGGGGCCGAACACCGGGGAGCTGTTTTTT. It translates to CASSGRGPNTGELFF.

As DNA, the CDR3 is TGTGCCAGCAGCCTGTCGGGCAGGGAGACTGAAGCTTTCTTT. It specifies CASSLSGRETEAFF. V usage is TRBV7-9 and J usage is TRBJ1-1, with a possible D match to TRBD1 (5 bases). CDR1 is SEHNR, CDR2 FQNEAQ, per germline (reference sequence). This CDR3 contains 14 residues. Trimming removed 5 bases at V and 5 bases at J, with 15 bases between.

The V and J genes are TRBV7-2 and TRBJ2-7, with D perhaps matching TRBD1 or TRBD2 (5 bases each). V lost 0 bases and J 6 bases, leaving 15 bases between the germline ends. This CDR3 spans 15 amino acids. The germline V gene encodes CDR1 SGHTA and CDR2 FQGNSA. DNA for the CDR3: TGTGCCAGCAGCTTAGCGCCGGGTGGGGGATCCGAGCAGTACTTC. This translates into CASSLAPGGGSEQYF.

This chain joins TRBV15 and TRBJ2-3; weak D call: TRBD2 (5 bases). The V end lost 3 bases, the J end lost 0 bases, and 19 bases lay between the germline ends. The germline V gene encodes CDR1 LNHNV and CDR2 YYDKDF (reference sequence). CDR3 length: 18 amino acids. The CDR3 nucleotides read TGTGCCACCAGCAGCTCCCCAGCTAGCCGCTCTAGCACAGATACGCAGTATTTT. It encodes CATSSSPASRSSTDTQYF.

The V gene is TRBV9, the J gene TRBJ1-2, with 8 bases matching TRBD1. V lost 4 bases, J lost 6 bases, and 11 bases stayed unmatched. Germline values: CDR1 SGDLS, CDR2 YYNGEE. The CDR3 contains 15 residues. The CDR3 DNA reads TGTGCCAGCAGCCCCCGCCCGACAGGGGTGGATGGCTACACCTTC. This translates into CASSPRPTGVDGYTF.

V and J are TRBV29-1 and TRBJ2-3; D not certain. From germline, CDR1 is SQVTM and CDR2 ANQGSEA. V was trimmed by 0 bases and J by 6 bases, leaving 22 bases between them. This CDR3 region has 17 residues. The CDR3 coding sequence is TGCAGCGTTGAAGATCAACGGACCGGGCTACGGCGGGATACGCAGTATTTT. This encodes CSVEDQRTGLRRDTQYF.

The chain combines TRBV7-2 with TRBJ1-2, with TRBD1 matching over 9 bases. From germline, CDR1 is SGHTA and CDR2 FQGNSA. The CDR3 has 17 amino acids. V was pared by 0 bases and J by 7 bases, with 12 bases of the junction left unmatched. The CDR3 DNA sequence: TGTGCCAGCAGCTTAGCTTTAGGACAGGGGAGGTTGGCTGGCTACACCTTC. It specifies CASSLALGQGRLAGYTF.

The chain links TRBV5-6 to TRBJ2-7, with D uncertain. The V gene lost 5 bases and the J gene lost 0 bases, with 12 bases spanning the gap. CDR3 length equals 14 residues. Germline V gene data show CDR1 as SGHDT and CDR2 as YYEEEE. DNA for the CDR3: TGTGCCAGCAGTTCCGTGGACCGCTCCTACGAGCAGTACTTC. This gives the protein CASSSVDRSYEQYF.

This chain connects TRBV19 to TRBJ1-2, with TRBD1 matching 8 bases. With 5 bases clipped from V and 8 bases from J, the junction kept 7 bases outside the gene matches. CDR3 size: 13 residues. CDR1 and CDR2 (germline): LNHDA, SQIVND (reference sequence). The CDR3 region has the DNA TGTGCCAGTAGTCCTACAGGGGGAGGAGGCTACACCTTC. This sequence encodes CASSPTGGGGYTF. The variable domain in full, completed from reference TRBV19 and TRBJ1-2, reads DGGITQSPKYLFRKEGQNVTLSCEQNLNHDAMYWYRQDPGQGLRLIYYSQIVNDFQKGDIAEGYSVSREKKESFPLTVTSAQKNPTAFYLCASSPTGGGGYTFGSGTRLTVV.

This chain connects TRBV7-2 to TRBJ1-3; 7 bases map to TRBD1. Germline V gene lookup returns CDR1 SGHTA and CDR2 FQGNSA. The CDR3 covers 19 residues. Unmatched junction bases numbered 16, after V lost 5 bases and J lost 0 bases. The CDR3 nucleotides are TGTGCCAGCAGCCCCCGGACAGGAAACCCTTCCCGCTCTGGAAACACCATATATTTT. The encoded protein is CASSPRTGNPSRSGNTIYF. The entire variable domain, with the rest obtained from reference TRBV7-2 and TRBJ1-3, is as follows: GAGVSQSPSNKVTEKGKDVELRCDPISGHTALYWYRQSLGQGLEFLIYFQGNSAPDKSGLPSDRFSAERTGGSVSTLTIQRTQQEDSAVYLCASSPRTGNPSRSGNTIYFGEGSWLTVV.

The rearrangement uses TRBV5-1 and TRBJ2-5; D is perhaps TRBD2 (5 bases). Germline-derived CDR1 and CDR2 are SGHRS and YFSETQ. The CDR3 spans 16 residues. V was shortened by 5 bases and J by 4 bases, with 21 bases between the two germline ends. The CDR3 coding sequence is TGCGCCAGCAGTAATTGGGTGAGGGAGCGTGGAGAGACCCAGTACTTC. Translation: CASSNWVRERGETQYF.

The chain uses TRBV5-8 and TRBJ2-3; D not resolved. Trimming shortened V by 4 bases and J by 4 bases, and 7 bases separated the two germline ends. The V gene's germline CDR1 is SGHTS and CDR2 YDEGEE. CDR3 length equals 12 residues. Here the CDR3 reads CASSPDADTQYF. The CDR3 DNA sequence: TGTGCCAGCAGCCCCGACGCAGATACGCAGTATTTT.

The V and J genes are TRBV4-3 and TRBJ2-3, with 12 bases that match TRBD2. From germline, CDR1 is LGHNA and CDR2 YSLEER. The V gene end was trimmed by 5 bases and the J gene end by 2 bases; junction bases not matched to a gene: 5. CDR3 length: 16 residues. CDR3 in amino acids: CASSTTSGGSTDTQYF. The CDR3 DNA sequence: TGCGCCAGCAGCACGACTAGCGGGGGTTCCACAGATACGCAGTATTTT.